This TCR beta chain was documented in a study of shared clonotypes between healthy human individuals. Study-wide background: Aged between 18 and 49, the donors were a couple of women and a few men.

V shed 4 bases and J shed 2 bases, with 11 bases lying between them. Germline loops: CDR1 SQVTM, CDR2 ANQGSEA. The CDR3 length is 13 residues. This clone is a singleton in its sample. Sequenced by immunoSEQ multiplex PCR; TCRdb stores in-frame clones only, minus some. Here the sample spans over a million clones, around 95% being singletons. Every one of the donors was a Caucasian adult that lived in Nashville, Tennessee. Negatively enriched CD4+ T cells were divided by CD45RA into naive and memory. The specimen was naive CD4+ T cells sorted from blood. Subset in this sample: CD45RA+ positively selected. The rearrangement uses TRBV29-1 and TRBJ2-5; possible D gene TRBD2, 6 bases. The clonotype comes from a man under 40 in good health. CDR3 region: CSVGGVRQETQYF. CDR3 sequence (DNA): TGCAGCGTTGGGGGGGTCAGGCAAGAGACCCAGTACTTC.